A single T cell receptor (beta chain) is shown here with its context. The antigen is undetermined. The sample is drawn from a study of PD-1 blockade in classical Hodgkin lymphoma. Study-level findings and limits: Newly diagnosed patients had baseline TCR diversity that was reportedly lower than that of healthy donors. Diversity in CD4+ TCRs, unlike that measured in CD8+ TCRs, had risen significantly by C4D1.

TCRdb's copy holds only in-frame clones and misses some; the assay was immunoSEQ multiplex PCR. Of around 31,000 clones listed, under 90% are singletons. The sample's time point: cycle 4 day 1 (C4D1), after less than 7 weeks of nivolumab. Every patient experienced relapse after autologous stem cell transplantation, and brentuximab vedotin exposure varied. Magnetic negative selection was used to purify CD4+ T cells from PBMCs that had been thawed. The material was CD4+ T cells from blood, obtained before the fourth cycle of nivolumab. The clonotype comes from a human donor with classical Hodgkin lymphoma.

The CDR3 reads CASSLPTDTQYF. The CDR3, as DNA: TGTGCCAGCAGCTTACCTACAGATACGCAGTATTTT. The chain is built from TRBV7-9 and TRBJ2-3; D ambiguous. The germline V and J ends were trimmed by 2 bases and 3 bases, with 3 bases remaining between them. CDR3 size: 12 residues. Germline CDR1 reads SEHNR; CDR2 reads FQNEAQ (reference sequence).